The present entry profiles one TCR beta chain with its context. What it binds is not known. The germline CDR1 and CDR2 sequences are MNHEY and SVGAGI. This CDR3 contains 14 residues. Between the trimmed V and J ends, which lost 2 bases and 6 bases, there was a span of 11 bases. The study ran its PCR with 60 Vbeta and 13 Jbeta primers. Libraries were prepared by immunoSEQ multiplex PCR; TCRdb keeps only in-frame clonotypes and omits some of them. The sample holds some 110,000 clones, 65% to 80% seen once. This sample is part of a study of cytomegalovirus exposure and HLA in healthy donors. Across the whole study: The study placed over 65% of its approximately 380 genotyped donors in the Caucasian-associated ancestry cluster.

Overall study findings and caveats: Rarity held for most TCR sequences, but there were some public TCRs that occurred in many donors. Later analysis identified several of the most significant clusters that appeared linked to common viral pathogens. Published work reported that the classifier diagnosed cytomegalovirus status with high specificity and sensitivity.

The chain carries TRBV6-5 and TRBJ2-1; D is possibly TRBD2 (5 bases). The sample comprised PBMCs. This receptor was identified in a man aged 25-40 years in good health and CMV-seropositive. The CDR3 protein is CASSYDGSSNEQFF. As DNA, the CDR3 is TGTGCCAGCAGTTACGATGGGAGTAGCAATGAGCAGTTCTTC.